There are a few counts of the clone carrying this TCR beta chain. The antigen is undetermined. The sample is drawn from a study of type 1 regulatory T cells. Overall study context: An in vitro protocol generated T-allo10, a Tr1-enriched, alloantigen-specific CD4 T cell product.

Notes on the study in general: Type 1 regulatory T cells had a more restricted TCR repertoire than non-type 1 regulatory T cells.

TCRdb re-called the reads with MiXCR, one entry per CDR3 protein. The table shows tens of thousands of distinct CDR3 sequences, with around 20% occurring only once. The receptor's source is a human donor in good health. Sequenced: cultured type 1 regulatory T (Tr1) cells, either the whole culture or a sorted fraction (not recorded which).

CDR3 region: CSATRVGTDTQYF. The CDR3 DNA reads TGCAGTGCTACACGGGTGGGCACAGATACGCAGTATTTT. The chain links TRBV20-1 to TRBJ2-3; D is undetermined. The CDR3 loop spans 13 amino acids. CDR1 and CDR2 (germline): DFQATT, SNEGSKA (reference sequence). V was shortened by 4 bases and J by 1 base, with 9 bases between the two germline ends.